A selection of T cell receptor beta chains follows, all from one sample in a study of T cells after yellow fever vaccination. Each CDR3 protein is one row after TCRdb ran MiXCR on the 5' RACE reads. The sample includes tens of thousands of distinct CDR3 sequences, 4% to 5% of them seen just once. This material consisted of PBMCs, either bulk or a sorted T-cell subset (CD4+, CD8+, memory, or dextramer-sorted; not recorded which), taken on the day of the yellow fever booster vaccination. Receptors originate from a man aged 18 to 35 who received the YFV17D yellow fever vaccine. The conserved cysteine and the conserved F or W are not part of the CDR3 here. A D gene is named only where the DNA matches it firmly. Size tells how often a clone was seen (once, few, many) or the class of an expanded clone, and some rows leave it out.

V gene,clone size,D gene,J gene,CDR3 protein
TRBV18,few,NA,TRBJ2-5,ASSRGVEETQY
TRBV7-2,many,TRBD1,TRBJ2-5,ASSLADRMRTQY
TRBV20-1,many,TRBD2,TRBJ2-5,SARGIAGAQQETQY
TRBV6-2/TRBV6-3,many,TRBD1,TRBJ1-2,ASSRDPGTGSSGYT
TRBV12-3/TRBV12-4,many,NA,TRBJ2-3,ASKGPFTDTQY
TRBV9,many,TRBD2,TRBJ2-3,ASSVSLGLAGDKTDTQY
TRBV7-2,few,NA,TRBJ1-2,ASSLARRQSYGYT
TRBV7-8,many,NA,TRBJ1-4,ASSTGETRKLF
TRBV5-1,few,NA,TRBJ1-3,ASSLAGSNSGNTIY
TRBV14,NA,TRBD1,TRBJ2-7,ASSHFGGQVVHEQY
TRBV12-3/TRBV12-4,many,NA,TRBJ2-3,ASTLRSVLQY
TRBV7-2,medium-sized,NA,TRBJ2-6,ASSLDFSGANVLT
TRBV4-1,many,TRBD1,TRBJ1-4,ASSQDPGTGAEKLF
TRBV7-3,many,NA,TRBJ1-5,ASSSGSNQPQH
TRBV20-1,many,TRBD1,TRBJ2-5,SARGTGGTQY
TRBV5-1,few,NA,TRBJ2-2,ASSLDIAGELF
TRBV28,many,NA,TRBJ1-1,ASSRRGLHPLNTEAF
TRBV6-6,few,NA,TRBJ1-2,ASSYSGDGNYGYT
TRBV20-1,many,TRBD1,TRBJ1-2,SATSQGDYGYT
TRBV5-4,few,NA,TRBJ2-2,ASSRGGGANTGELF
TRBV2,many,TRBD1,TRBJ2-3,ASRGDRGSGDTQY
TRBV7-6,many,NA,TRBJ2-5,ASSSLSETQY
TRBV7-2,many,NA,TRBJ1-1,ASSLNSRAGEAF
TRBV5-1,many,NA,TRBJ2-3,ASSLRSTDTQY
TRBV4-3,many,NA,TRBJ2-7,ASSQGLDSTYEQY
TRBV5-1,few,NA,TRBJ2-1,ASSLGQSSF
TRBV10-3,many,TRBD1,TRBJ1-1,AISEQGVNTEAF
TRBV7-9,many,NA,TRBJ2-5,ASSPGIGEQETQY
TRBV6-5,many,NA,TRBJ1-2,ASSYSAELSGYT
TRBV4-3,few,NA,TRBJ2-3,ASSQGDGGGTDTQY
TRBV5-4,few,NA,TRBJ1-1,ASSLEVWENTEAF
TRBV7-2,many,TRBD2,TRBJ2-5,ASSFIPSGLAPQY
TRBV20-1,many,TRBD1,TRBJ2-3,SARDRRGKTDTQY
TRBV12-3/TRBV12-4,many,TRBD1,TRBJ2-3,ASSDGTGGFKDTQY
TRBV12-3/TRBV12-4,many,TRBD1,TRBJ1-1,ASSPQGAGNTEAF
TRBV5-6,few,NA,TRBJ1-6,ASSFRGAGNSPLH
TRBV6-6,few,NA,TRBJ1-6,ASSYPNRNSPLH
TRBV6-5,many,TRBD2,TRBJ2-7,ASSYTGRGGYSEQY
TRBV5-1,many,NA,TRBJ1-1,ASSFWTAGLNTEAF
TRBV29-1,few,TRBD1,TRBJ2-7,SVVSVGTGAYEQY
TRBV4-3,many,NA,TRBJ2-6,ASTRGDSSSGANVLT
TRBV28,many,NA,TRBJ2-5,ASTLRETQY
TRBV11-3,many,NA,TRBJ2-6,ASSLNSGQGANVLT
TRBV20-1,many,TRBD1,TRBJ1-1,SAPIPGQGQAF
TRBV29-1,many,NA,TRBJ1-1,SVDSPENTEAF
TRBV4-2,many,NA,TRBJ2-1,ASSQDGETGYNEQF
TRBV5-1,many,NA,TRBJ2-7,ASSYDRNEQY
TRBV19,NA,TRBD1,TRBJ2-3,ASSTPRDRGGDTQY
TRBV11-2,NA,TRBD1,TRBJ2-6,ASSPDRVRGANVLT
TRBV5-1,many,NA,TRBJ2-3,ASATFASTDTQY
TRBV3-1,few,NA,TRBJ1-2,ASSRSGDIYDGYT
TRBV20-1,many,TRBD1,TRBJ1-5,SARGPGDRGGALYSNQPQH
TRBV15,many,NA,TRBJ1-3,ATSGPGSGNTIY
TRBV29-1,many,NA,TRBJ1-2,SVEYRVGVFDGYT
TRBV12-3/TRBV12-4,many,NA,TRBJ2-3,ASSLYPDTQY
TRBV15,NA,NA,TRBJ2-3,ATSRESLGGDTQY
TRBV7-2,many,NA,TRBJ2-5,ASRPTPNPAETQY
TRBV7-8,many,TRBD2,TRBJ2-1,ASSFRLAGGPNEQF
TRBV29-1,many,TRBD2,TRBJ2-2,SAVAGGKNTGELF